The 10 T cell receptor beta chains below all came from one sample that was sequenced in a study of human T cells and chemical hapten exposure. TCRdb used MiXCR to reprocess the RACE reads, holding one entry per CDR3 protein. The sample consists of about 40,000 distinct CDR3 sequences, 10% to 13% of them appearing once. Time point defined: pre-sensitization, week 0. Treatment described: therapeutic diphenylcyclopropenone sensitization with weekly scalp DPC. This material consisted of whole blood, taken in connection with sensitization to the hapten diphenylcyclopropenone (DPC). Source of these receptors: a man aged 30 to 45 with alopecia areata. Some clones in this sample may be carry-over from other donors' samples.

This clonotype was observed a handful of times. V and J are TRBV14 and TRBJ1-3; D not certain. Trimming shortened V by 0 bases and J by 0 bases, and 12 bases separated the two germline ends. This CDR3 has 17 residues. Germline loops: CDR1 SGHDN, CDR2 FVKESK. CDR3 bases: TGTGCCAGCAGCCAAGAATTGGCTCCTAGCTCTGGAAACACCATATATTTT. This codes for CASSQELAPSSGNTIYF. Together with reference TRBV14 and TRBJ1-3, the CDR3 gives the full variable domain: EAGVTQFPSHSVIEKGQTVTLRCDPISGHDNLYWYRRVMGKEIKFLLHFVKESKQDESGMPNNRFLAERTGGTYSTLKVQPAELEDSGVYFCASSQELAPSSGNTIYFGEGSWLTVV.

This clonotype has only a few counts. The chain carries TRBV5-4 and TRBJ2-1, with a weak D call TRBD2 (5 bases). The germline V and J ends were trimmed by 4 bases and 0 bases, with 17 bases remaining between them. This CDR3 region has 17 residues. The germline gives CDR1 SGHNT, CDR2 YYREEE (reference sequence). DNA of the CDR3: TGTGCCAGCAGCCTGGATGGGAGATCCAGCTCCTACAATGAGCAGTTCTTC. Its protein is CASSLDGRSSSYNEQFF.

There are many counts of this clonotype. V gene TRBV6-6 combines with J gene TRBJ2-3, with D possibly called TRBD1 or TRBD2 (5 bases each). CDR3 length: 13 residues. The germline V gene has CDR1 MNHNY and CDR2 SVGAGI (reference sequence). Trimming stripped 7 bases from V and 2 bases from J, with 10 bases between. CDR3 nucleotides: TGTGCCAGCATCGGGGCCAACACAGATACGCAGTATTTT. Translation: CASIGANTDTQYF.

This chain links TRBV12-3 or TRBV12-4 with TRBJ2-3; D remains unclear. CDR3 length: 11 amino acids. Deletions cut 6 bases from V and 7 bases from J, with 8 bases between. As DNA, the CDR3 is TGTGCCAGCAGCGGGCCGAATACGCAGTATTTT. Translating it yields CASSGPNTQYF.

This clonotype was counted a few times. The chain employs TRBV29-1 and TRBJ1-1; the D gene is possibly TRBD1 (5 bases). CDR1 SQVTM and CDR2 ANQGSEA come from the germline V gene. The CDR3 has 14 residues. The ends were cut back, 3 bases at V and 0 bases at J, with 11 bases in the middle. CDR3 residues: CSVDAPGLNTEAFF. Here the CDR3 DNA reads TGCAGCGTTGACGCTCCGGGGCTGAACACTGAAGCTTTCTTT.

This clonotype was counted many times. V and J are TRBV5-5 and TRBJ2-5, with D maybe TRBD2 (5 bases). CDR3 size: 14 residues. The V end lost 0 bases, the J end lost 5 bases, and 11 bases lay between the germline ends. The germline gives CDR1 SGHKS, CDR2 YYEKEE (reference sequence). The chain's CDR3 is CASSLGRVVETQYF. The CDR3 DNA reads as TGTGCCAGCAGCTTGGGGCGGGTTGTTGAGACCCAGTACTTC. Full variable domain (remainder filled in from reference TRBV5-5 and TRBJ2-5): DAGVTQSPTHLIKTRGQQVTLRCSPISGHKSVSWYQQVLGQGPQFIFQYYEKEERGRGNFPDRFSARQFPNYSSELNVNALLLGDSALYLCASSLGRVVETQYFGPGTRLLVL.

The chain links TRBV2 to TRBJ1-6, with a weak D call TRBD1 (6 bases). Germline V gene sequence: CDR1 SNHLY, CDR2 FYNNEI. V was cut by 3 bases and J by 5 bases, with 11 bases left in between. The CDR3 has 15 residues. CDR3 region: CASSDKGTHNSPLHF. The CDR3 DNA is TGTGCCAGCAGTGATAAGGGGACACATAATTCACCCCTCCACTTT. Full variable domain (rest looked up from reference TRBV2 and TRBJ1-6): EPEVTQTPSHQVTQMGQEVILRCVPISNHLYFYWYRQILGQKVEFLVSFYNNEISEKSEIFDDQFSVERPDGSNFTLKIRSTKLEDSAMYFCASSDKGTHNSPLHFGNGTRLTVT.

This clonotype has at least ten counts. This rearrangement joins TRBV6-2 or TRBV6-3 to TRBJ2-7; D is uncertain. Germline assignment: CDR1 MNHEY and CDR2 SVGEGT. The CDR3 extends over 11 amino acids. V was cut by 4 bases and J by 3 bases, with 4 bases left in between. CDR3 region: CASSSYYEQYV. DNA for the CDR3: TGTGCCAGCAGTTCGTACTACGAGCAGTACGTC.

This clonotype was picked up many times. The J gene is TRBJ2-7, the V gene TRBV6-5, with TRBD1 as a possible D gene (6 bases). The CDR3 runs 13 residues. Trimming removed 5 bases at V and 7 bases at J, with 15 bases between. Germline loops: CDR1 MNHEY, CDR2 SVGAGI. The CDR3 DNA reads as TGTGCCAGCAGTAAACCCCAGGGGCTGGAGCAGTACTTC. Translating it yields CASSKPQGLEQYF.

This clonotype was counted ten times or more. The J gene is TRBJ2-2, the V gene TRBV6-5; 8 bases line up with TRBD1. J was trimmed by 1 base and V by 6 bases; bases with no gene match: 7. Looked up from germline, CDR1 is MNHEY and CDR2 is SVGAGI. There are 16 residues in the CDR3. CDR3 residues: CASSMVGTGNTGELFF. CDR3 coding DNA: TGTGCCAGCAGCATGGTCGGGACAGGGAACACCGGGGAGCTGTTTTTT.